The source of this T cell receptor beta chain is a study of CD8 T cells in Susac syndrome. Findings and caveats of the study: The study's TCR sequencing and HLA analysis covered a relatively small number of individuals, and the study acknowledged this.

Treatment-naive patients with stable or active relapsing-remitting disease were the multiple sclerosis controls. The CD8+ and CD4+ T cells were isolated magnetically using a negative isolation approach, whereas the TEMRA cells were enriched by FACS. As to this clonotype: What it recognizes is unknown.

Reverse transcription of about 0.45 to 1 ug RNA was performed with random hexamers. Multiplex PCR with immunoSEQ amplified the TCR beta CDR3 across 54 Vbeta and 13 Jbeta. TCRdb passed the immunoSEQ multiplex PCR reads through MiXCR, listing each CDR3 protein once. The table has about 290,000 distinct CDR3 sequences, almost 85% seen once. This sequence originates from a human donor with multiple sclerosis. The sample consisted of CD8+ T cells from PBMCs.

The CDR3 DNA reads TGTGCCAGCAGTTGGCGGGAGCACTACGAGCAGTACTTC. This sequence encodes CASSWREHYEQYF. The rearrangement joins TRBV27 to TRBJ2-7; TRBD2 matches 7 bases. CDR1 is MNHEY and CDR2 is SMNVEV in the germline V gene (reference sequence). The junction had 3 bases not matched to a gene; V was cut back by 4 bases and J by 3 bases. The CDR3 runs to 13 residues.